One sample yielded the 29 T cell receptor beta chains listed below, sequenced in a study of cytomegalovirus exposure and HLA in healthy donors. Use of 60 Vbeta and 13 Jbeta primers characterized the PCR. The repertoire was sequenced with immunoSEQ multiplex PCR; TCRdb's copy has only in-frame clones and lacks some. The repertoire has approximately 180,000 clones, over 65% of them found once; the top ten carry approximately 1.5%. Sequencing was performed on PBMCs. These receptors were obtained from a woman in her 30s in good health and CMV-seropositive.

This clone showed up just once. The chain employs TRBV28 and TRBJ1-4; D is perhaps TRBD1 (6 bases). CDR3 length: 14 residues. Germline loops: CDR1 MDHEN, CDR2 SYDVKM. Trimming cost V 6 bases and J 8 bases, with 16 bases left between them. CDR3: CASSRTGLEEKLFF. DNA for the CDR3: TGTGCCAGCAGCCGTACAGGGTTGGAGGAAAAACTGTTTTTT.

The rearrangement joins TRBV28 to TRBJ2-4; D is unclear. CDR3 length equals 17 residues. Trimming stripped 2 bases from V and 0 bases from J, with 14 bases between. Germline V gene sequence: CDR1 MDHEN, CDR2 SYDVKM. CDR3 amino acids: CASSLARRLLAKNIQYF. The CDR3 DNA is TGTGCCAGCAGTTTAGCCCGACGACTTTTAGCCAAAAACATTCAGTACTTC.

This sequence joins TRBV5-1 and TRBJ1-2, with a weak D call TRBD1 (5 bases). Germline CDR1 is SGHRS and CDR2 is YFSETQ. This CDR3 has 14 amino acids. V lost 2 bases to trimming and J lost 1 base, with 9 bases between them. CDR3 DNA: TGCGCCAGCAGCTTTGAAGGGGATAACTATGGCTACACCTTC. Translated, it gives CASSFEGDNYGYTF.

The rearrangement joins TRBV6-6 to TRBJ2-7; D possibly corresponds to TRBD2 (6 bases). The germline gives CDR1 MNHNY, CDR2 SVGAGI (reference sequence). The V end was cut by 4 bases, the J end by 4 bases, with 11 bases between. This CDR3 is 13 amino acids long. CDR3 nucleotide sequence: TGTGCCAGCAGTTGGCGGGAACCATACGAGCAGTACTTC. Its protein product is CASSWREPYEQYF.

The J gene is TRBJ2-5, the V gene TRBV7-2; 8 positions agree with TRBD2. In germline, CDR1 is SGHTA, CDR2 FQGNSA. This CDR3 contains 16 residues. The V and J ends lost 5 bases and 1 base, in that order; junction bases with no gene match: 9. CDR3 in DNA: TGTGCCAGCAGCCCCCTCCTGACTAGCGTCCAAGAGACCCAGTACTTC. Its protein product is CASSPLLTSVQETQYF.

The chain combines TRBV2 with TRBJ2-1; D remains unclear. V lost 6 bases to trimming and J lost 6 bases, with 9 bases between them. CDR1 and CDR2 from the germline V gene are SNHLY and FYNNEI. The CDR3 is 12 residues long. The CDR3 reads CASRTTSNEQFF. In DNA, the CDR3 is TGTGCCAGCAGAACAACCTCCAATGAGCAGTTCTTC.

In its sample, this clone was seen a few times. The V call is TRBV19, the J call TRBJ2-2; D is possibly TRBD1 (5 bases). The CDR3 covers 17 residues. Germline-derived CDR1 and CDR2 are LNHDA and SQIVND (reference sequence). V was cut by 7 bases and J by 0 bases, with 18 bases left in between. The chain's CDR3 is CASKGPGEPSNTGELFF. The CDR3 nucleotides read TGTGCCAGTAAGGGGCCAGGAGAGCCTTCGAACACCGGGGAGCTGTTTTTT. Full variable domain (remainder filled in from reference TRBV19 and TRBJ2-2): DGGITQSPKYLFRKEGQNVTLSCEQNLNHDAMYWYRQDPGQGLRLIYYSQIVNDFQKGDIAEGYSVSREKKESFPLTVTSAQKNPTAFYLCASKGPGEPSNTGELFFGEGSRLTVL.

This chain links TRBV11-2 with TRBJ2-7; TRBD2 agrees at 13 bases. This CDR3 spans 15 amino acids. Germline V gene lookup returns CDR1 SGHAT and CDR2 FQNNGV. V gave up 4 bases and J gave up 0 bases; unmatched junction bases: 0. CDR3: CASSWTSGSSYEQYF. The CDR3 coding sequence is TGTGCCAGCAGCTGGACTAGCGGGAGCTCCTACGAGCAGTACTTC.

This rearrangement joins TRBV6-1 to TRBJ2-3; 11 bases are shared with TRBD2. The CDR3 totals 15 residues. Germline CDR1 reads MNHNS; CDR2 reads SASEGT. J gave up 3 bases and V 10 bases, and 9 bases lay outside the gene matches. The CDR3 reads CAIAGGPSLTDTQYF. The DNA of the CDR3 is TGTGCCATAGCGGGAGGGCCGAGTTTGACAGATACGCAGTATTTT.

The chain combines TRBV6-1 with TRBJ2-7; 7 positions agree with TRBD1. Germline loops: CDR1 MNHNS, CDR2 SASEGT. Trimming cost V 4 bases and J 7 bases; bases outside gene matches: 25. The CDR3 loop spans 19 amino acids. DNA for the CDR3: TGTGCCAGCAGTGCCCAAGAGGCTAGACAGGGCTGGGGTACTAGAGAGCAGTACTTC. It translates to CASSAQEARQGWGTREQYF.

CDR3 nucleotide sequence: TGTGCCAGCAGTCGCCAGAGGACAGAGGCCAACGTCCTGACTTTC. Amino acid sequence: CASSRQRTEANVLTF. The J gene is TRBJ2-6, the V gene TRBV6-5; TRBD1 might be the D (6 bases). The CDR3 sequence is 15 residues long. CDR1 and CDR2 (germline): MNHEY, SVGAGI. Trimming removed 5 bases from V and 6 bases from J, with 14 bases in between.

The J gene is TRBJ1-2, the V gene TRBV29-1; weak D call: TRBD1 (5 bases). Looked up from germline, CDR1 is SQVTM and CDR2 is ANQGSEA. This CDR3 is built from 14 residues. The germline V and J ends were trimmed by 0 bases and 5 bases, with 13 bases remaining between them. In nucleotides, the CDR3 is TGCAGCGTTGAAGATTGGGAGGGACTGTATGGCTACACCTTC. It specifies CSVEDWEGLYGYTF. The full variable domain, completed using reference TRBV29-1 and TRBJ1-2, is SAVISQKPSRDICQRGTSLTIQCQVDSQVTMMFWYRQQPGQSLTLIATANQGSEATYESGFVIDKFPISRPNLTFSTLTVSNMSPEDSSIYLCSVEDWEGLYGYTFGSGTRLTVV.

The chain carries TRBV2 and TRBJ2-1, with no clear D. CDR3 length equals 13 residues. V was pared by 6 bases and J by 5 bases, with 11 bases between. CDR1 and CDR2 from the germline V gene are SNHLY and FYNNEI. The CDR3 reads CASSYSRDNEQFF. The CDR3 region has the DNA TGTGCCAGCAGCTACTCTAGAGACAATGAGCAGTTCTTC.

CDR3 residues: CASRDSLAADYNEQFF. Here the CDR3 DNA reads TGTGCCAGCAGGGATTCACTAGCGGCGGACTACAATGAGCAGTTCTTC. The chain combines TRBV5-4 with TRBJ2-1; 8 bases agree with TRBD2. The ends lost 5 bases at V and 3 bases at J; junction bases unmatched: 10. Germline V gene sequence: CDR1 SGHNT, CDR2 YYREEE (reference sequence). The CDR3 consists of 16 residues.

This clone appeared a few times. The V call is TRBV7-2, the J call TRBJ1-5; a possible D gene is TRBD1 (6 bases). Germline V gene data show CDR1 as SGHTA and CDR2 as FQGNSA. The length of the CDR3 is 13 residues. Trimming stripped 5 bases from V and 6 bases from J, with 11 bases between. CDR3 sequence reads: CASSAGAGQPQHF. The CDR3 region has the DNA TGTGCCAGCAGCGCGGGGGCTGGTCAGCCCCAGCATTTT.

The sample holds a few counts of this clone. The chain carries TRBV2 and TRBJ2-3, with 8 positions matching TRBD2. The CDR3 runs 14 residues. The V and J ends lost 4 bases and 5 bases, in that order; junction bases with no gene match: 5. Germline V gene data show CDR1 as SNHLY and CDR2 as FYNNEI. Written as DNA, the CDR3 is TGTGCCAGCAGTGCGGACGGGAGGGTAGATACGCAGTATTTT. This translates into CASSADGRVDTQYF.

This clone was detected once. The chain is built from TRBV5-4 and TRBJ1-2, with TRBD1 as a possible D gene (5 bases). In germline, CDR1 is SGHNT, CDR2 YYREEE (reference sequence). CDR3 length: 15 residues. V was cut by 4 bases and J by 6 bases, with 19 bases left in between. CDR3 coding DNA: TGTGCCAGCAGCGATAGCAGGGATAGGAGGGATGGCTACACCTTC. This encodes CASSDSRDRRDGYTF.

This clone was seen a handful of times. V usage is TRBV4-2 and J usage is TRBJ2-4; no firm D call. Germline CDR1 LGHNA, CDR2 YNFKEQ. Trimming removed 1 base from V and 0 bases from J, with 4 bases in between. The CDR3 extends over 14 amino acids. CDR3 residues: CASSQAGAKNIQYF. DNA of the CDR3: TGTGCCAGCAGCCAAGCCGGAGCCAAAAACATTCAGTACTTC.

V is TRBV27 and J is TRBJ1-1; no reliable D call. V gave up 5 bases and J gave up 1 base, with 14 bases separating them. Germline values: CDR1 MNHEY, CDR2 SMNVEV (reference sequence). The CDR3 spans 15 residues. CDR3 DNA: TGTGCCAGCAGTCCCAACATGGCCCCGAACACTGAAGCTTTCTTT. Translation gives CASSPNMAPNTEAFF.

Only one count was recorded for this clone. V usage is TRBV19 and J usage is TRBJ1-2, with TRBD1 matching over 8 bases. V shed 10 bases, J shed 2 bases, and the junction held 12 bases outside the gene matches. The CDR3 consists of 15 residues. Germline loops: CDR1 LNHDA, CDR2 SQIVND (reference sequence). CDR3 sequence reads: CATALRAGGNYGYTF. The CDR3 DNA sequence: TGTGCCACCGCCCTCAGGGCAGGGGGCAACTATGGCTACACCTTC.

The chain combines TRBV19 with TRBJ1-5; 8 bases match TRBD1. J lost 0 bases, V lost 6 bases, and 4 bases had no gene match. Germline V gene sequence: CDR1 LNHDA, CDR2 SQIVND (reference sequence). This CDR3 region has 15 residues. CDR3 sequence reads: CASSPGTGSNQPQHF. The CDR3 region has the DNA TGTGCCAGTAGCCCTGGGACAGGTAGCAATCAGCCCCAGCATTTT.

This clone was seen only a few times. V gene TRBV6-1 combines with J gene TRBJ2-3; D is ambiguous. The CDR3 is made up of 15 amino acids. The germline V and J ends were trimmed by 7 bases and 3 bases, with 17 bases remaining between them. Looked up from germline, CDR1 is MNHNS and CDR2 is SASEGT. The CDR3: CASTEVVEETDTQYF. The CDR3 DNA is TGTGCCAGCACCGAAGTTGTCGAGGAAACAGATACGCAGTATTTT.

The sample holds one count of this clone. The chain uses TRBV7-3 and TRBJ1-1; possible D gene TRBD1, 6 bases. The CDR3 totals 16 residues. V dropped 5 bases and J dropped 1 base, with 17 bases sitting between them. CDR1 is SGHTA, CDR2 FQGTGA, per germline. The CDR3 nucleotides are TGTGCCAGCAGCCCTACCATCGGGGGGGCGAACACTGAAGCTTTCTTT. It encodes CASSPTIGGANTEAFF.

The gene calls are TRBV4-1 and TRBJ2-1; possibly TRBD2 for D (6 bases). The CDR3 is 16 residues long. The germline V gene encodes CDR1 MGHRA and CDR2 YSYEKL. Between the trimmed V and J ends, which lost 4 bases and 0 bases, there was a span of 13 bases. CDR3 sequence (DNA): TGCGCCAGCAGCCCCAGACTAGAGGGCTCCTACAATGAGCAGTTCTTC. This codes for CASSPRLEGSYNEQFF.

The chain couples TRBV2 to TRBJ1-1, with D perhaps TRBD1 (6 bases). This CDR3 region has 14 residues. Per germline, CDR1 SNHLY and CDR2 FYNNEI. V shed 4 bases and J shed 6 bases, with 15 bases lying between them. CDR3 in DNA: TGTGCCAGCAGTGTGTGGACAGCTAACGCTGAAGCTTTCTTT. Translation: CASSVWTANAEAFF.

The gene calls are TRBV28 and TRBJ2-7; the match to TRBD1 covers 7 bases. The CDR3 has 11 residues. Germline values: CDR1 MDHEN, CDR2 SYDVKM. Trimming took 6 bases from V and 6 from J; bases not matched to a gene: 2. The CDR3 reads CASRTGLEQYF. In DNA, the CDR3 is TGTGCCAGCAGGACAGGGCTCGAGCAGTACTTC.

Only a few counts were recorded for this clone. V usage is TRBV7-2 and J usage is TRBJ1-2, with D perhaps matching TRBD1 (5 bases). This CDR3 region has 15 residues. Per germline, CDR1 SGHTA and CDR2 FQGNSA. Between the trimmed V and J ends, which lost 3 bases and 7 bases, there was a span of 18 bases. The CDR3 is CASSFSEGRGSGYTF. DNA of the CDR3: TGTGCCAGCAGCTTCTCAGAAGGGAGGGGTAGTGGCTACACCTTC.

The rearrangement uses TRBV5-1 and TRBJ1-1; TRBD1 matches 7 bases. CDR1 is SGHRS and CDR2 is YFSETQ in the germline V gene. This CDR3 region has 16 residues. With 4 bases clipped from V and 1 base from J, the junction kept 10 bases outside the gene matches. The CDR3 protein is CASSHQGGQTNTEAFF. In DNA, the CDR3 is TGCGCCAGCAGCCATCAGGGGGGACAGACGAACACTGAAGCTTTCTTT.

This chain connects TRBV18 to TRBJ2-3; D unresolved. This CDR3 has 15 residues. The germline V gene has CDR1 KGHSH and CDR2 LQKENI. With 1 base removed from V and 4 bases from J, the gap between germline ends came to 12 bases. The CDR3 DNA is TGTGCCAGCTCACCACGGGCAGTTTTTTCAGATACGCAGTATTTT. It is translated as CASSPRAVFSDTQYF.